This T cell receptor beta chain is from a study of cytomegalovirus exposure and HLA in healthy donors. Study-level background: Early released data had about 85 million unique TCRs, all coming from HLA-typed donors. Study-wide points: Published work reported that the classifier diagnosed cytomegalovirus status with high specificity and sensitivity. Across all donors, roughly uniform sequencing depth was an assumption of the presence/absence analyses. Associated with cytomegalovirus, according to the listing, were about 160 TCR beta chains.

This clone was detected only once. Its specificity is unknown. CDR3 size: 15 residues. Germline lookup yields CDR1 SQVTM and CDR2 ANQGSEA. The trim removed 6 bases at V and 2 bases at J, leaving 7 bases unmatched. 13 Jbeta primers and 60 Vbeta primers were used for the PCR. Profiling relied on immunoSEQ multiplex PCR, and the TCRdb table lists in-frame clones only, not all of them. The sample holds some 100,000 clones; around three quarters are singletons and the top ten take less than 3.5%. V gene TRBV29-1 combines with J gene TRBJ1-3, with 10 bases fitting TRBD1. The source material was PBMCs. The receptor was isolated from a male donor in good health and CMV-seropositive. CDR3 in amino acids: CSVRGQGYPGNTIYF. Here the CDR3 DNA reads TGCAGCGTCCGGGGACAGGGGTACCCTGGAAACACCATATATTTT.